The 18 T cell receptor beta chains presented below share a single source sample, sequenced in a study of technical replicates of blood from a handful of donors. Method: immunoSEQ multiplex PCR; TCRdb's copy keeps in-frame clones and lacks some. The sample lists 72,000 or so clones; roughly 94% were seen once. The specimen was T cells isolated from PBMCs. These receptor sequences come from a human donor in good health.

This clone came up a few times. The gene calls are TRBV25-1 and TRBJ1-1; a weak D match, TRBD1 (6 bases). The CDR3 spans 14 residues. V lost 3 bases, J lost 2 bases, and 10 bases lay in between. Per the germline V gene, CDR1 is MGHDK and CDR2 is SYGVNS. The CDR3 DNA sequence: TGTGCCAGCAGTGAGTGGGGGCTTAACACTGAAGCTTTCTTT. Translation gives CASSEWGLNTEAFF.

The chain couples TRBV28 to TRBJ1-2, with TRBD1 matching over 9 bases. CDR1 and CDR2 (germline): MDHEN, SYDVKM. This CDR3 region has 14 residues. J gave up 8 bases and V 1 base, and 5 bases lay outside the gene matches. This CDR3 is CASSLSDRGWGYTF. The CDR3 nucleotides read TGTGCCAGCAGTTTATCGGACAGGGGATGGGGCTACACCTTC.

This clone occurred once. A read error is likely, as this CDR3 ends without the conserved phenylalanine or tryptophan. The DNA is left out, because the CDR3 cannot be placed on it with certainty; the CDR3 is given as TCRdb lists it. The gene calls are TRBV7-9 and TRBJ2-4; TRBD1 reflects the table's D call only, with no check against the DNA. Germline V gene lookup returns CDR1 SEHNR and CDR2 FQNEAQ (reference sequence). The CDR3 sequence runs 13 residues, both termini included. The CDR3 here is CASSLDPGAAPHL.

The rearrangement links TRBV4-2 to TRBJ1-5, with 9 bases identical to TRBD1. CDR1 is LGHNA and CDR2 is YNFKEQ in the germline V gene. V was pared by 0 bases and J by 6 bases, with 3 bases of the junction left unmatched. CDR3 length equals 15 residues. CDR3 in DNA: TGTGCCAGCAGCCAAGAGGGACAGGGAGGTCAGCCCCAGCATTTT. Encoded protein: CASSQEGQGGQPQHF.

This clone was picked up one time. The chain is built from TRBV19 and TRBJ1-4, with 12 bases fitting TRBD1. Germline assignment: CDR1 LNHDA and CDR2 SQIVND (reference sequence). The CDR3 is 15 residues long. J was trimmed by 7 bases and V by 9 bases; bases with no gene match: 9. CDR3 DNA sequence: TGTGCCAGCCGGGACAGGGGGCGCGTAGGTGAAAAACTGTTTTTT. This codes for CASRDRGRVGEKLFF.

The chain carries TRBV27 and TRBJ2-7, with a weak D call TRBD1 (6 bases). There are 15 residues in the CDR3. Germline loops: CDR1 MNHEY, CDR2 SMNVEV (reference sequence). V gave up 10 bases and J gave up 3 bases, with 22 bases separating them. CDR3 amino acids: CATALAFTGSYEQYF. The CDR3, as DNA: TGTGCCACAGCCCTTGCCTTTACAGGGAGCTACGAGCAGTACTTC.

The genes are TRBV5-1 and TRBJ1-2; TRBD1 is a possible D gene (6 bases). CDR3 length: 14 amino acids. Germline CDR1 reads SGHRS; CDR2 reads YFSETQ. Trimming cost V 1 base and J 4 bases, with 11 bases left between them. The CDR3 spells CASSLTGYGYGYTF. In DNA, the CDR3 is TGCGCCAGCAGCTTGACAGGGTATGGCTATGGCTACACCTTC.

The rearrangement joins TRBV29-1 to TRBJ2-5; TRBD2 agrees at 7 bases. V lost 3 bases to trimming and J lost 5 bases; unmatched junction nucleotides: 6. Germline V gives CDR1 SQVTM, CDR2 ANQGSEA. This CDR3 comprises 13 residues. CDR3 loop: CSVERGSRETQYF. Written as DNA, the CDR3 is TGCAGCGTTGAGCGCGGGAGCAGGGAGACCCAGTACTTC.

The chain combines TRBV2 with TRBJ2-3, with TRBD2 identical over 8 bases. Germline CDR1 SNHLY, CDR2 FYNNEI. The CDR3 spans 17 residues. Unmatched junction bases numbered 10, after V lost 3 bases and J lost 2 bases. The CDR3 loop is CASSDKGLEMDTDTQYF. The CDR3 DNA is TGTGCCAGCAGTGATAAGGGACTAGAAATGGACACAGATACGCAGTATTTT. The full variable domain, with the rest looked up from reference TRBV2 and TRBJ2-3, is EPEVTQTPSHQVTQMGQEVILRCVPISNHLYFYWYRQILGQKVEFLVSFYNNEISEKSEIFDDQFSVERPDGSNFTLKIRSTKLEDSAMYFCASSDKGLEMDTDTQYFGPGTRLTVL.

The V call is TRBV19, the J call TRBJ1-1; D might be TRBD1 (6 bases). The V end was cut by 6 bases, the J end by 5 bases, with 19 bases between. The CDR3 has 15 residues. The germline gives CDR1 LNHDA, CDR2 SQIVND (reference sequence). This chain's CDR3 is CASSLDAWGRTEAFF. CDR3 in DNA: TGTGCCAGTAGCCTGGATGCGTGGGGGCGGACTGAAGCTTTCTTT.

CDR3 in DNA: TGTGCCTCCCAGGGGGCTGGGAACACTGAAGCTTTCTTT. Its translation: CASQGAGNTEAFF. V and J are TRBV19 and TRBJ1-1; 8 nucleotides agree with TRBD1. After removal of 11 bases from V and 1 base from J, the junction contained 6 bases not matched to a gene. The CDR3 is 13 residues long. Germline assignment: CDR1 LNHDA and CDR2 SQIVND (reference sequence). The full variable domain, its missing parts supplied by reference TRBV19 and TRBJ1-1, is DGGITQSPKYLFRKEGQNVTLSCEQNLNHDAMYWYRQDPGQGLRLIYYSQIVNDFQKGDIAEGYSVSREKKESFPLTVTSAQKNPTAFYLCASQGAGNTEAFFGQGTRLTVV.

V is TRBV11-2 and J is TRBJ1-2; 8 bases match TRBD1. In germline, CDR1 is SGHAT, CDR2 FQNNGV. The trim removed 5 bases at V and 4 bases at J, leaving 6 bases unmatched. CDR3 length: 14 residues. The CDR3 nucleotides read TGTGCCAGCAGCACACTCAGGGGGCCCTATGGCTACACCTTC. It codes for CASSTLRGPYGYTF.

The rearrangement links TRBV30 to TRBJ1-5, with a weak D call TRBD1 (6 bases). V lost 1 base to trimming and J lost 7 bases, with 14 bases between them. The germline gives CDR1 GTSNPN, CDR2 SVGIG (reference sequence). The CDR3 runs to 14 residues. The CDR3: CAWSDTGFQQPQHF. The CDR3 DNA follows: TGTGCCTGGAGTGATACAGGGTTTCAACAGCCCCAGCATTTT.

The chain carries TRBV4-2 and TRBJ2-3; 8 positions match TRBD2. Germline V CDR1 and CDR2: LGHNA, YNFKEQ. Trimming cost V 1 base and J 7 bases; bases outside gene matches: 10. The CDR3 totals 16 residues. The CDR3 bases are TGTGCCAGCAGCCAAGGGGGACTAGTTACCCTCTATACGCAGTATTTT. It codes for CASSQGGLVTLYTQYF.

The V gene is TRBV25-1, the J gene TRBJ1-1, with D tentatively TRBD1 (5 bases). Germline V gives CDR1 MGHDK, CDR2 SYGVNS. The length of the CDR3 is 14 residues. Trimming pared 3 bases from V and 1 base from J, leaving 9 bases between. CDR3 residues: CASSDLRGNTEAFF. The CDR3 region has the DNA TGTGCCAGCAGTGACCTAAGGGGGAACACTGAAGCTTTCTTT. The full variable domain, completed using reference TRBV25-1 and TRBJ1-1, is EADIYQTPRYLVIGTGKKITLECSQTMGHDKMYWYQQDPGMELHLIHYSYGVNSTEKGDLSSESTVSRIRTEHFPLTLESARPSHTSQYLCASSDLRGNTEAFFGQGTRLTVV.

The V call is TRBV4-3, the J call TRBJ1-5; no clear D. CDR1 and CDR2 from the germline V gene are LGHNA and YSLEER. V was cut by 0 bases and J by 6 bases, with 12 bases left in between. The CDR3 is 15 residues long. In DNA form, the CDR3 reads TGCGCCAGCAGCCAAGATTTGGACGGGGTTCAGCCCCAGCATTTT. Protein: CASSQDLDGVQPQHF.

A note on this clone: The DNA is omitted, as the CDR3 cannot be located on it reliably, and the CDR3 follows TCRdb's listing. The CDR3: CASSKEGVGTGNFQPQHF. The V gene is TRBV21-1, the J gene TRBJ1-5; the D segment call TRBD1 is taken from the table without a DNA check. TRBV21-1 is tagged as a pseudogene. The CDR3 region is 18 residues in length, termini included.

The chain couples TRBV5-1 to TRBJ2-4; perhaps TRBD2 as D (5 bases). Trimming stripped 0 bases from V and 6 bases from J, with 22 bases between. Germline loops: CDR1 SGHRS, CDR2 YFSETQ. The CDR3 has 18 amino acids. CDR3 protein: CASSLVPFTGKLGNIQYF. CDR3 coding DNA: TGCGCCAGCAGCTTGGTCCCATTTACGGGGAAACTGGGAAACATTCAGTACTTC.